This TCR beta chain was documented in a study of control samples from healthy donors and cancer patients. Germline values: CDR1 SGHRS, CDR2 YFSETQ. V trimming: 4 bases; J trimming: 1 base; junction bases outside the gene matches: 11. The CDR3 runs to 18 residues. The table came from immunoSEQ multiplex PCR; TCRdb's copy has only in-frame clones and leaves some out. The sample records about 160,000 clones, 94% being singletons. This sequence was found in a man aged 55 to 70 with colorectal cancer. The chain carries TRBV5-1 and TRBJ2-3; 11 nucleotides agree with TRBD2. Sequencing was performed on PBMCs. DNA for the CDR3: TGCGCCAGCAGCGCGGGGCTAGGGACTAGCGGACGCACAGATACGCAGTATTTT. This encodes CASSAGLGTSGRTDTQYF.